The clone carrying this T cell receptor (beta chain) came up many times. These data belong to a study of response to subunit inactivated influenza vaccine. CDR3 length: 14 residues. Germline loops: CDR1 SQVTM, CDR2 ANQGSEA. The V gene lost 2 bases and the J gene lost 1 base, with 11 bases spanning the gap. TCRdb re-derived calls from the RT-PCR reads in MiXCR, one entry per CDR3 protein. The table includes fewer than 700,000 distinct CDR3 sequences, approximately 13% detected once. This chain links TRBV29-1 with TRBJ1-1; D gene ambiguous. The input for sequencing was PBMCs from blood, taken more than 35 days after vaccination. This sequence was found in a middle-aged man who received an inactivated influenza vaccine. CDR3 sequence: CSVEPPARNTEAFF. The DNA of the CDR3 is TGCAGCGTTGAACCCCCGGCCAGGAACACTGAAGCTTTCTTT.